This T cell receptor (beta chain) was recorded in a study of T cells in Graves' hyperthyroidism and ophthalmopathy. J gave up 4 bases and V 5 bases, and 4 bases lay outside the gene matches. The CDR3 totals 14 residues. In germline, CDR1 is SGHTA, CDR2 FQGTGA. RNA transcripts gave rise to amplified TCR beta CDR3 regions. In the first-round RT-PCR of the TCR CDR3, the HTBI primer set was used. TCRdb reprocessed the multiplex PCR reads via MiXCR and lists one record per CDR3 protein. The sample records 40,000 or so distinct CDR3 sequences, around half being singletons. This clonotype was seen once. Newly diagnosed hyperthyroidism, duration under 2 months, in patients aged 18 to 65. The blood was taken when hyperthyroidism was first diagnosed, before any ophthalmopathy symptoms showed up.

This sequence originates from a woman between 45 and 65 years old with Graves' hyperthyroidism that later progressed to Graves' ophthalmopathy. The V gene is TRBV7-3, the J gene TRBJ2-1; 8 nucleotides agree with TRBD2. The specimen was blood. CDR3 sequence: CASSIIAGYNEQFF. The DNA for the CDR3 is TGTGCCAGCAGCATTATAGCGGGGTACAATGAGCAGTTCTTC.